The next 21 T cell receptor beta chains were all read from a single sample in a study of response to subunit inactivated influenza vaccine. From the RT-PCR reads, TCRdb called clonotypes with MiXCR, one entry per CDR3 protein. The sample lists around 500,000 distinct CDR3 sequences, 9.5% to 12% occurring once. The sequencing here drew on PBMCs from blood, taken 45 days after vaccination. These receptor sequences come from a man between 50 and 59 years old who received an inactivated influenza vaccine.

This clonotype was seen only a few times. The V gene is TRBV10-3, the J gene TRBJ2-3, with TRBD2 identical over 13 bases. There are 15 residues in the CDR3. After removal of 3 bases from V and 4 bases from J, the junction contained 1 base not matched to a gene. In germline, CDR1 is ENHRY, CDR2 SYGVKD. This chain's CDR3 is CAISETSGRADTQYF. For the CDR3, the DNA is TGTGCCATCAGTGAAACTAGCGGGAGGGCAGATACGCAGTATTTT.

This clonotype was observed a handful of times. The genes are TRBV7-9 and TRBJ2-1, with 8 bases that match TRBD2. Germline V lookup: CDR1 SEHNR, CDR2 FQNEAQ (reference sequence). The V and J ends lost 5 bases and 7 bases, in that order; junction bases with no gene match: 10. The CDR3 is made up of 15 amino acids. In DNA form, the CDR3 reads TGTGCCAGCAGCGGTTTTACGGGAGGGCCAAATGAGCAGTTCTTC. This translates into CASSGFTGGPNEQFF.

The J gene is TRBJ1-2, the V gene TRBV4-3; D not certain. Trimming pared 0 bases from V and 4 bases from J, leaving 9 bases between. The CDR3 loop spans 14 amino acids. Germline CDR1 LGHNA, CDR2 YSLEER. The CDR3: CASSQDPSGYGYTF. The CDR3 DNA is TGCGCCAGCAGCCAAGACCCCTCGGGCTATGGCTACACCTTC.

V usage is TRBV4-3 and J usage is TRBJ2-2; tentatively, D is TRBD1 (6 bases). This CDR3 is built from 18 residues. Between the trimmed V and J ends, which lost 3 bases and 0 bases, there was a span of 17 bases. Germline-derived CDR1 and CDR2 are LGHNA and YSLEER. The CDR3 spells CASSHSWVGTSNTGELFF. For the CDR3, the DNA is TGCGCCAGCAGCCATTCCTGGGTAGGGACATCGAACACCGGGGAGCTGTTTTTT.

Turning to this clonotype: A junction end diverges from the germline sequence, so it may reflect a read error. The rearrangement links TRBV7-7 to TRBJ1-5; D is ambiguous. The CDR3 spans 13 residues. CDR1 SSHAT and CDR2 FNYEAQ come from the germline V gene (reference sequence). CDR3 region: CASSLSRDTPQHF. In nucleotides, the CDR3 is TGTGCTAGCAGCTTGTCTCGGGATACCCCCCAGCATTTT.

This clonotype has ten or more counts. V usage is TRBV7-2 and J usage is TRBJ1-6; D might be TRBD1 (5 bases). This CDR3 is 13 amino acids long. In germline, CDR1 is SGHTA, CDR2 FQGNSA. Trimming stripped 1 base from V and 7 bases from J, with 5 bases between. The CDR3 sequence is CASSLDRNSPLHF. The CDR3 DNA reads TGTGCCAGCAGCTTAGACAGGAATTCACCCCTCCACTTT.

This sequence joins TRBV14 and TRBJ2-7; no firm D call. Germline V gene lookup returns CDR1 SGHDN and CDR2 FVKESK. This CDR3 is 13 amino acids long. V was pared by 2 bases and J by 2 bases, with 7 bases between. In nucleotides, the CDR3 is TGTGCCAGCAGCCAATACAAGACCTACGAGCAGTACTTC. Its protein product is CASSQYKTYEQYF.

The chain joins TRBV7-6 to TRBJ2-5, with TRBD1 identical over 11 bases. Germline V lookup: CDR1 SGHVS, CDR2 FNYEAQ. V gave up 5 bases and J gave up 4 bases; unmatched junction bases: 6. This CDR3 is built from 15 residues. CDR3: CASSIMGQGGETQYF. In DNA form, the CDR3 reads TGTGCCAGCAGCATAATGGGACAGGGGGGAGAGACCCAGTACTTC.

In nucleotides, the CDR3 is TGCAGCGTCGAACGGACTAGCGGAAAAGAGACCCAGTACTTC. Translating it yields CSVERTSGKETQYF. The chain couples TRBV29-1 to TRBJ2-5, with 10 nucleotides matching TRBD2. This CDR3 has 14 amino acids. Trimming at V came to 6 bases and at J to 3 bases, leaving 7 bases not matched to a gene. The germline V gene encodes CDR1 SQVTM and CDR2 ANQGSEA.

The chain links TRBV7-2 to TRBJ2-7, with D perhaps matching TRBD1 or TRBD2 (6 bases each). The CDR3 spans 13 residues. Looked up from germline, CDR1 is SGHTA and CDR2 is FQGNSA. Trimming pared 4 bases from V and 7 bases from J, leaving 14 bases between. The CDR3 loop is CASSSRVGGEQYF. In DNA, the CDR3 is TGTGCCAGCAGCTCGAGGGTAGGGGGGGAGCAGTACTTC.

The rearrangement uses TRBV6-2 or TRBV6-3 and TRBJ2-7; TRBD2 matches at 9 bases. This CDR3 region has 14 residues. Germline assignment: CDR1 MNHEY and CDR2 SVGEGT. V trimming: 7 bases; J trimming: 3 bases; junction bases outside the gene matches: 7. CDR3 in amino acids: CASTAAGGSYEQYF. CDR3 DNA sequence: TGTGCCAGCACCGCAGCGGGAGGAAGCTACGAGCAGTACTTC.

This clonotype occurred many times. The V and J genes are TRBV29-1 and TRBJ2-1; D is undetermined. CDR1 SQVTM and CDR2 ANQGSEA come from the germline V gene. The CDR3 is made up of 14 amino acids. V gave up 4 bases and J gave up 0 bases, with 10 bases separating them. The CDR3 DNA sequence: TGCAGCGTTGTCCCTGCGAGCTCCTACAATGAGCAGTTCTTC. It yields the protein CSVVPASSYNEQFF.

The genes are TRBV4-2 and TRBJ2-2; 10 nucleotides align to TRBD2. Looked up from germline, CDR1 is LGHNA and CDR2 is YNFKEQ. V gave up 1 base and J gave up 8 bases; unmatched junction bases: 4. There are 15 residues in the CDR3. DNA of the CDR3: TGTGCCAGCAGCCAAGCCCTAGCGGGGGCTGGGGAGCTGTTTTTT. Amino acid sequence: CASSQALAGAGELFF.

The table lists this clonotype with many counts. This rearrangement joins TRBV6-2 or TRBV6-3 to TRBJ1-2, with D uncertain. This CDR3 region has 13 residues. Looked up from germline, CDR1 is MNHEY and CDR2 is SVGEGT. V lost 4 bases and J 3 bases, leaving 9 bases between the germline ends. The CDR3 DNA reads TGTGCCAGCAGTTCAAGGCCCTACTATGGCTACACCTTC. This gives the protein CASSSRPYYGYTF.

This clonotype appeared many times. This chain uses TRBV28 with TRBJ2-4, with D perhaps TRBD2 (5 bases). Between the trimmed V and J ends, which lost 1 base and 8 bases, there was a span of 12 bases. The germline V gene has CDR1 MDHEN and CDR2 SYDVKM. The CDR3 sequence is 14 residues long. CDR3 DNA sequence: TGTGCCAGCAGTTTATCCGGGATGGCGGACATTCAGTACTTC. This gives the protein CASSLSGMADIQYF.

This clonotype has just a few counts. The genes are TRBV9 and TRBJ1-3, with unresolved D. The V and J ends lost 0 bases and 4 bases respectively, with 8 bases between them. The CDR3 consists of 14 residues. Looked up from germline, CDR1 is SGDLS and CDR2 is YYNGEE. The DNA of the CDR3 is TGTGCCAGCAGCGTAGACTGGGAAGGAAACACCATATATTTT. It translates to CASSVDWEGNTIYF. Looking up the rest from reference TRBV9 and TRBJ1-3 gives the full variable domain: DSGVTQTPKHLITATGQRVTLRCSPRSGDLSVYWYQQSLDQGLQFLIQYYNGEERAKGNILERFSAQQFPDLHSELNLSSLELGDSALYFCASSVDWEGNTIYFGEGSWLTVV.

This clonotype occurred a few times. The DNA for the CDR3 is TGTGCCAGCAGCGTAAGTCACGGGAACACCGGGGAGCTGTTTTTT. It encodes CASSVSHGNTGELFF. The chain has TRBV9 and TRBJ2-2; D is ambiguous. V was pared by 1 base and J by 1 base, with 8 bases between. CDR3 size: 15 residues. Germline CDR1 reads SGDLS; CDR2 reads YYNGEE.

The sample holds a few counts of this clonotype. The CDR3 sequence: CATKRGQETQYF. The CDR3 DNA reads TGTGCCACCAAGCGGGGTCAAGAGACCCAGTACTTC. The chain joins TRBV6-5 to TRBJ2-5; TRBD2 matches at 7 bases. Germline CDR1 MNHEY, CDR2 SVGAGI. With V trimmed by 10 bases and J by 2 bases, 4 bases remained unmatched. The CDR3 runs 12 residues.

This chain joins TRBV12-3 or TRBV12-4 and TRBJ2-1; D uncertain. This CDR3 region has 12 residues. The V and J ends lost 3 bases and 6 bases respectively, with 6 bases between them. Here the CDR3 reads CASSFFGNEQFF. The CDR3 coding sequence is TGTGCCAGCAGTTTCTTCGGCAATGAGCAGTTCTTC.

The chain has TRBV24-1 and TRBJ2-1; 8 nucleotides match TRBD2. The J segment lost 3 bases and the V segment lost 3 bases, leaving 6 bases of the junction unmatched. The CDR3 extends over 16 amino acids. Germline V gene data show CDR1 as KGHDR and CDR2 as SFDVKD. The CDR3 DNA reads as TGTGCCACCAGTGATGCGGGGGGTTTGGGCTACAATGAGCAGTTCTTC. Amino acids: CATSDAGGLGYNEQFF.

At least ten counts were recorded for this clonotype. The genes are TRBV20-1 and TRBJ2-5; 10 bases match TRBD2. V gave up 2 bases and J gave up 5 bases; unmatched junction bases: 5. The V gene's germline CDR1 is DFQATT and CDR2 SNEGSKA (reference sequence). The CDR3 has 14 amino acids. Written as DNA, the CDR3 is TGCAGTGCTAGACTAGCGGGAGTCTTGGAGACCCAGTACTTC. Translating gives CSARLAGVLETQYF.